This entry lists 8 T cell receptor beta chains sequenced from one sample in a study of blood T cell repertoires in COVID-19. TCRdb's table, derived via immunoSEQ multiplex PCR, lists solely in-frame clones and lacks some. Found here are about 200,000 clones, approximately 81% of them singletons; the top ten hold around a sixth. The sample was peripheral blood. These receptors were taken from a person aged 70 to 80 with COVID-19, enrolled during active disease.

V and J are TRBV6-1 and TRBJ2-4; D possibly corresponds to TRBD1 (5 bases). Germline lookup yields CDR1 MNHNS and CDR2 SASEGT. V lost 1 base to trimming and J lost 0 bases, with 13 bases between them. This CDR3 is 17 amino acids long. The CDR3 loop reads CASSEDLGHLAKNIQYF. DNA for the CDR3: TGTGCCAGCAGTGAAGACCTGGGGCACTTAGCCAAAAACATTCAGTACTTC.

The V call is TRBV10-2, the J call TRBJ2-7; perhaps TRBD2 as D (5 bases). Between the trimmed V and J ends, which lost 0 bases and 1 base, there was a span of 10 bases. The CDR3 is 15 residues long. Germline V gene data show CDR1 as WSHSY and CDR2 as SAAADI. In DNA, the CDR3 is TGCGCCAGCAGTGAGTCTAGGAGCGGATCCTACGAGCAGTACTTC. Translating gives CASSESRSGSYEQYF.

The V gene is TRBV7-9, the J gene TRBJ2-3; D possibly corresponds to TRBD2 (6 bases). The V gene lost 8 bases and the J gene lost 8 bases, with 17 bases spanning the gap. Germline CDR1 SEHNR, CDR2 FQNEAQ (reference sequence). This CDR3 region has 13 residues. The CDR3, as DNA: TGTGCCAGCGGAGGAGGGAGTGGGACTACGCAGTATTTT. This sequence encodes CASGGGSGTTQYF.

The table lists this clone with a count of one. The chain joins TRBV12-3 or TRBV12-4 to TRBJ1-5; D is unresolved. Trimming took off 3 bases at V and 1 base at J, with 4 bases between the two ends. This CDR3 has 13 residues. CDR3 residues: CASSLRSNQPQHF. The CDR3 DNA is TGTGCCAGCAGTTTGAGGAGCAATCAGCCCCAGCATTTT.

This chain joins TRBV5-4 and TRBJ2-7; 11 bases agree with TRBD2. J gave up 0 bases and V 4 bases, and 3 bases lay outside the gene matches. In germline, CDR1 is SGHNT, CDR2 YYREEE (reference sequence). The CDR3 contains 15 residues. The CDR3, as DNA: TGTGCCAGCAGCCCACTAGCGGGGGACTCCTACGAGCAGTACTTC. Amino acid sequence: CASSPLAGDSYEQYF.

The rearrangement links TRBV28 to TRBJ1-3, with D possibly being TRBD1 (6 bases). The germline V and J ends were trimmed by 11 bases and 0 bases, with 14 bases remaining between them. The CDR3 is 14 amino acids. Germline V gene data show CDR1 as MDHEN and CDR2 as SYDVKM. The CDR3 sequence is CAGGSLRSGNTIYF. In DNA, the CDR3 is TGTGCCGGGGGCAGTCTCCGCTCTGGAAACACCATATATTTT.

This chain uses TRBV6-6 with TRBJ1-5, with no clear D. CDR3 length: 15 amino acids. Germline loops: CDR1 MNHNY, CDR2 SVGAGI (reference sequence). V was cut by 7 bases and J by 2 bases, with 15 bases left in between. The CDR3 DNA follows: TGTGCCAGCATGGTCGGAATGAGGGGCAATCAGCCCCAGCATTTT. As protein: CASMVGMRGNQPQHF.

V and J are TRBV28 and TRBJ1-6; possible D gene TRBD1, 6 bases. Germline V lookup: CDR1 MDHEN, CDR2 SYDVKM. The CDR3 loop spans 14 amino acids. The ends were cut back, 7 bases at V and 10 bases at J, with 17 bases in the middle. The CDR3 region is CASTLLRGWSPLHF. CDR3 sequence (DNA): TGTGCCAGCACCCTCCTCAGGGGCTGGTCACCCCTCCACTTT.